This T cell receptor beta chain was recorded in a study of early T cells in non-severe SARS-CoV-2 infection. Study results and caveats: Matches to VDJdb favored anti-spike CD8 responses and missed private and CD4 specificities.

The TCR library protocol was used to attach unique molecular identifiers. These identifiers were attached to individual cDNA molecules. TCRdb reprocessed the 5' RACE reads via MiXCR and lists one record per CDR3 protein. The sample has under 70,000 distinct CDR3 sequences, 4.9% seen once. Germline V lookup: CDR1 SGHNT, CDR2 YENEEA. The ends lost 6 bases at V and 3 bases at J; junction bases unmatched: 7. This CDR3 region has 15 residues. This clonotype was observed at least ten times. Its cognate antigen is unknown. Input material: whole blood. The genes are TRBV11-3 and TRBJ2-3; TRBD1 matches at 9 bases. This receptor was taken from an adult who was a healthcare worker with PCR-confirmed SARS-CoV-2 infection or an uninfected control (not recorded which). The chain's CDR3 is CASSFGTGMTDTQYF. Here the CDR3 DNA reads TGTGCCAGCAGTTTTGGGACAGGGATGACAGATACGCAGTATTTT.